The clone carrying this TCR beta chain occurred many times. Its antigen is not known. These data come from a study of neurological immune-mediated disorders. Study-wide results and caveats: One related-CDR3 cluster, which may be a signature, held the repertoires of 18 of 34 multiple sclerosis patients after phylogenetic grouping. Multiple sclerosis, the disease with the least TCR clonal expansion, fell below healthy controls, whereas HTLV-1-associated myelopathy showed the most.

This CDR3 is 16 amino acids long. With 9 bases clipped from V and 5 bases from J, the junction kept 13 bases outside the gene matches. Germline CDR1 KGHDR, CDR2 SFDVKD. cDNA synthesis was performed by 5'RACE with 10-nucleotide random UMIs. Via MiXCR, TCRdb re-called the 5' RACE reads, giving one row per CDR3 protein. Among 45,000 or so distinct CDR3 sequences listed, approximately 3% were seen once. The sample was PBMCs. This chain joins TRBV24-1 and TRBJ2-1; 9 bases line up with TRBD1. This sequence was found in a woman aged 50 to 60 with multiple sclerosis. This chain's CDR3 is CATRPNPGQGHNEQFF. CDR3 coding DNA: TGTGCCACCCGTCCCAATCCGGGACAGGGTCACAATGAGCAGTTCTTC.